The 4 T cell receptor beta chains below come from one sample, sequenced in a study of low-dose radiotherapy and immunotherapy resistance in tumors. Time point here: before trial treatment. Gene-specific TRAV and TRBV primers were used for first-strand cDNA, covering alpha and beta chains. The authors amplified TCRs for 20 to 25 PCR cycles with a constant-region primer and a V-primer adapter. TCRdb passed the reads through MiXCR, listing each CDR3 protein once. The sample has 70,000 to 95,000 distinct CDR3 sequences; 18% are singletons. The starting material was PBMCs, obtained before treatment. Receptors were obtained from a male donor with prostate cancer.

This clonotype was counted ten times or more. The chain links TRBV6-6 to TRBJ1-1, with 8 bases that match TRBD1. Trimming cost V 8 bases and J 2 bases; bases outside gene matches: 13. Germline CDR1 reads MNHNY; CDR2 reads SVGAGI (reference sequence). There are 16 residues in the CDR3. The CDR3 loop reads CASAWAPGQGNTEAFF. DNA of the CDR3: TGTGCCAGCGCTTGGGCCCCCGGACAGGGTAACACTGAAGCTTTCTTT.

This chain joins TRBV2 and TRBJ2-7; 11 nucleotides match TRBD2. Germline V CDR1 and CDR2: SNHLY, FYNNEI. The CDR3 contains 14 residues. With V trimmed by 7 bases and J by 6 bases, 8 bases remained unmatched. CDR3 in amino acids: CASTFGLAGSEQYF. The CDR3 DNA sequence: TGTGCCAGCACCTTCGGACTAGCGGGTAGCGAGCAGTACTTC.

The sample holds many counts of this clonotype. This chain joins TRBV5-4 and TRBJ2-1; perhaps D is TRBD1 or TRBD2 (7 bases each). Germline CDR1 and CDR2: SGHNT and YYREEE (reference sequence). V lost 5 bases, J lost 2 bases, and 17 bases lay in between. This CDR3 is 16 amino acids long. In DNA, the CDR3 is TGTGCCAGCAGGCCGCCAGGGGGGGCGGCCTACAATGAGCAGTTCTTC. It yields the protein CASRPPGGAAYNEQFF.

Many counts were recorded for this clonotype. V is TRBV14 and J is TRBJ1-1; D might be TRBD1 (5 bases). Looked up from germline, CDR1 is SGHDN and CDR2 is FVKESK. The V gene lost 3 bases and the J gene lost 0 bases, with 14 bases spanning the gap. This CDR3 is built from 16 residues. The DNA of the CDR3 is TGTGCCAGCAGCCAGAGGGGTAGTCTCATGAACACTGAAGCTTTCTTT. The encoded protein is CASSQRGSLMNTEAFF.